These T cell receptor beta chains were read from a single sample in a study of monozygotic twins with inflammatory bowel disease. TCRdb re-called the 5' RACE reads; one entry per CDR3 protein, DNA not given. The sample includes 80,000 or so distinct CDR3 sequences. Sequencing was performed on blood. Receptors originate from a human donor with ulcerative colitis or Crohn's disease, or a healthy co-twin of an affected twin (not recorded which). Both conserved end residues are part of each CDR3.

TRBV29-1	TRBJ2-1	CSIPRSNEQFF
TRBV10-3	TRBJ1-5	CATNRDRGGQPQHF
TRBV5-1	TRBJ2-2	CASIPGTDTGELFF
TRBV5-1	TRBJ1-6	CASSLDGRGDSPLHF
TRBV14	TRBJ1-2	CASSQGMSYGYTF
TRBV4-1	TRBJ1-1	CASRAGTVNTEAFF
TRBV7-2	TRBJ1-1	CASSLRRAGMNTEAFF
TRBV20-1	TRBJ1-2	CSTQAGGVVGYTF
TRBV5-1	TRBJ2-1	CASKSGQAYNEQFF
TRBV20-1	TRBJ1-2	CSATSGVPYYGYTF
TRBV5-1	TRBJ1-4	CASSIGQVVDEKLFF
TRBV18	TRBJ2-3	CASSPSWDTQYF
TRBV6-5	TRBJ2-2	CASSLVGGTTGELFF
TRBV4-1	TRBJ1-3	CASSQDPHGERYF
TRBV5-1	TRBJ1-1	CASSSSYWTLNTEAFF
TRBV19	TRBJ2-2	CASSINGPTGELFF
TRBV11-2	TRBJ2-7	CASSLGSGFSYEQYF
TRBV19	TRBJ2-7	CASSPGQYSGEQYF
TRBV6-2/TRBV6-3	TRBJ1-1	CASSSGTGGVEAFF
TRBV5-1	TRBJ1-1	CASSLTKPDREAFF
TRBV5-1	TRBJ2-7	CASSPGQGAEQYF
TRBV2	TRBJ2-2	CASSNGRGLNTGELFF